Listed below are T cell receptor beta chains from one sample, sequenced in a study of T cell repertoires in cytomegalovirus infection. Their specific antigens are unknown. TCRdb re-called the reads with MiXCR, one entry per CDR3 protein. Here the sample spans 62,000 or so distinct CDR3 sequences, roughly 21% being singletons. Specimen: CD8+ T cells from cultured PBMCs, collected from culture after CMV antigen stimulation. These receptors all stem from a human donor in good health (CMV status not recorded). Some clones in this sample may be carry-over from other donors' samples. Both conserved end residues are trimmed from each CDR3. Each record gives: J gene, V gene, CDR3 protein.

J gene: TRBJ1-5
V gene: TRBV15
CDR3 protein: ATSRDRAANQPQH

J gene: TRBJ1-1
V gene: TRBV7-4
CDR3 protein: ASTPGRTEAF

J gene: TRBJ2-5
V gene: TRBV7-2
CDR3 protein: ASSLGAEGIQETQY

J gene: TRBJ1-1
V gene: TRBV4-1
CDR3 protein: ASSKRQGAPF

J gene: TRBJ1-1
V gene: TRBV27
CDR3 protein: ASSSGLLNTEAF

J gene: TRBJ1-2
V gene: TRBV7-9
CDR3 protein: ASSLMAPSGLTYGYT

J gene: TRBJ2-2
V gene: TRBV6-1
CDR3 protein: ASSERGGRTGELF

J gene: TRBJ1-1
V gene: TRBV27
CDR3 protein: ASSFEGAGTEAF

J gene: TRBJ1-5
V gene: TRBV4-1
CDR3 protein: ASSQVISRPQH

J gene: TRBJ2-1
V gene: TRBV7-2
CDR3 protein: ASSLSSGVGNEQF

J gene: TRBJ1-3
V gene: TRBV6-2/TRBV6-3
CDR3 protein: ASRPGQGYFSIY

J gene: TRBJ1-1
V gene: TRBV4-2
CDR3 protein: ASSQPTTGLNTEAF

J gene: TRBJ1-5
V gene: TRBV27
CDR3 protein: ASSPTGGGQPQH

J gene: TRBJ1-5
V gene: TRBV7-2
CDR3 protein: ASSTQGDAYNQPQH

J gene: TRBJ2-7
V gene: TRBV7-8
CDR3 protein: ASSLARLADTAYEQY

J gene: TRBJ2-3
V gene: TRBV7-2
CDR3 protein: ASSRRRGLSTDTQY

J gene: TRBJ2-3
V gene: TRBV7-2
CDR3 protein: ASSRGTGTDTQY

J gene: TRBJ2-2
V gene: TRBV7-9
CDR3 protein: ASSLGQAANTGELF

J gene: TRBJ2-7
V gene: TRBV4-1
CDR3 protein: ASSQEGNEQY

J gene: TRBJ1-1
V gene: TRBV20-1
CDR3 protein: SARVGPLNTEAF

J gene: TRBJ1-2
V gene: TRBV4-2
CDR3 protein: ASSQVNPSPLDGYT

J gene: TRBJ1-2
V gene: TRBV18
CDR3 protein: ASSPDGYT